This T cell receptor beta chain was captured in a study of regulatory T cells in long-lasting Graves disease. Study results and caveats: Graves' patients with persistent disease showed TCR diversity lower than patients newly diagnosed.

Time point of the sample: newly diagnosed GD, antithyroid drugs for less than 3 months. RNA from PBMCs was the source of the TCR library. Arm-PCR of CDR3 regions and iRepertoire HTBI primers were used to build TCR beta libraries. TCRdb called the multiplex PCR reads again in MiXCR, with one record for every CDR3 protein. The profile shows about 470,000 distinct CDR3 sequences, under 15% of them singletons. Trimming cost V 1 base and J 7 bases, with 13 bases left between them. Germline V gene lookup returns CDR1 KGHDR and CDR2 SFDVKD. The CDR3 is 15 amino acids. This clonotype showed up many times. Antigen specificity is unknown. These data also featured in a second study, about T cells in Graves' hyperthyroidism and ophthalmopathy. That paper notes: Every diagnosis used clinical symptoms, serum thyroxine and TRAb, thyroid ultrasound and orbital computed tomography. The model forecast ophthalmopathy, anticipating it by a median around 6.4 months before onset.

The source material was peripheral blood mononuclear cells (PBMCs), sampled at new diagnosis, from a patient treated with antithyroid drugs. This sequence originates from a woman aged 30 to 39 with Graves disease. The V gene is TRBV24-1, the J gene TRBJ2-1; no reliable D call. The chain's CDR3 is CATSDFRRQGNEQFF. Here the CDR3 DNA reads TGTGCCACCAGTGATTTCCGCCGGCAAGGGAATGAGCAGTTCTTC.